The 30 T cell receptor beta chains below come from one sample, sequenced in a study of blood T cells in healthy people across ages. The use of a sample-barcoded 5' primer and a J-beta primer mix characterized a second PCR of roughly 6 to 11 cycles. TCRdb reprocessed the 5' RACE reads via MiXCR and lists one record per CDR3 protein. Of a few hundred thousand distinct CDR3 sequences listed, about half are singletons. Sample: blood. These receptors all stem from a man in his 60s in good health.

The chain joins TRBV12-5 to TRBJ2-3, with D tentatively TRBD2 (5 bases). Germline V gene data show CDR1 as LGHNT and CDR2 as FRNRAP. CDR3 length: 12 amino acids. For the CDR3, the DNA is TGTGCCTCGTCCGGGGAGCAATTTACGCAGTATTTT. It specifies CASSGEQFTQYF.

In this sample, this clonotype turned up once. CDR3 bases: TGTGCCAGCACCCGTTCCGGGGGTTCAGGCGGGGAGCTGTTTTTT. Translation gives CASTRSGGSGGELFF. The chain uses TRBV11-2 and TRBJ2-2, with a possible D match to TRBD2 (6 bases). The CDR3 has 15 residues. Germline CDR1 SGHAT, CDR2 FQNNGV. Trimming shortened V by 7 bases and J by 7 bases, and 19 bases separated the two germline ends.

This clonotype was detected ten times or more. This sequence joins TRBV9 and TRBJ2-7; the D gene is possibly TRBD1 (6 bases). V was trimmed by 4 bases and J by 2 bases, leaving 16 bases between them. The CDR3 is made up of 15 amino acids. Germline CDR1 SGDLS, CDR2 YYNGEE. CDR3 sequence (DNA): TGTGCCAGCAGCCTGGGGACACTGGGCACCTACGAGCAGTACTTC. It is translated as CASSLGTLGTYEQYF.

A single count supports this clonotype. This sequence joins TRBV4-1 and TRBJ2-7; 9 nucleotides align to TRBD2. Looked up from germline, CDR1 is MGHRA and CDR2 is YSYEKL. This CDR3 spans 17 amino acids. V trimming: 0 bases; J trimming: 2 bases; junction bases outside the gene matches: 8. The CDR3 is CASSQDTSGRPAYEQYF. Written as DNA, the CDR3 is TGCGCCAGCAGCCAAGATACAAGCGGGAGGCCCGCCTACGAGCAGTACTTC.

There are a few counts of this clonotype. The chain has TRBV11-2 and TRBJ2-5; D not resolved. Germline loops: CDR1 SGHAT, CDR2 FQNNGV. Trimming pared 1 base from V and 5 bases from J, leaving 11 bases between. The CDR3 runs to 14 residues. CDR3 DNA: TGTGCCAGCAGCTTAGGGCCCAGTGGGGAGACCCAGTACTTC. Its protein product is CASSLGPSGETQYF.

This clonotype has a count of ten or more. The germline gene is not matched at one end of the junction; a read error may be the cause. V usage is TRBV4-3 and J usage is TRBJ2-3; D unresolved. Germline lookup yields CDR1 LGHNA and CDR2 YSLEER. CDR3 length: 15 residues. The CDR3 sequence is CASRQETATTDTQYF. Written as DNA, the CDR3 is TGCGCCAGCAGACAAGAGACTGCTACAACAGATACGCAGTATTTT.

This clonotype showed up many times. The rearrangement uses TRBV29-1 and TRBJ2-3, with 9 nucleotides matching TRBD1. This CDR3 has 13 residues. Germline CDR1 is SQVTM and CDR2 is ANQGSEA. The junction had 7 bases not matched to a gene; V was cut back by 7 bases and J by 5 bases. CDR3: CSARTGAGDTQYF. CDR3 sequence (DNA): TGCAGCGCCAGGACAGGGGCCGGAGATACGCAGTATTTT.

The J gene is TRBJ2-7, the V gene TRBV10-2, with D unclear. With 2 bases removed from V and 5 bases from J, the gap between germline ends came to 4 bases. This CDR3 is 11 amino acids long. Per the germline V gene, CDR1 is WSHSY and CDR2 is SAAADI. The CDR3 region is CASSERDEQYF. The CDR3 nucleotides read TGCGCCAGCAGTGAGAGGGACGAGCAGTACTTC.

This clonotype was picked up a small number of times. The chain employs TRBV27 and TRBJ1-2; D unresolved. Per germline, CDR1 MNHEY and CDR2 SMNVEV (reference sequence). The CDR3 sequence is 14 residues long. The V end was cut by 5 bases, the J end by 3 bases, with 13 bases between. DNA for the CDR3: TGTGCCAGCAGTCCAGACACCGGTTACTATGGCTACACCTTC. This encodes CASSPDTGYYGYTF.

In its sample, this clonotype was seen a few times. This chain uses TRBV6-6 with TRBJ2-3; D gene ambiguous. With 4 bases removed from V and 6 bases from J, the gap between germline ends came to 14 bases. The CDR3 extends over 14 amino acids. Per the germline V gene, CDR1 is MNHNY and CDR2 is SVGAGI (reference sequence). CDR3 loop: CASSFTGPSDTQYF. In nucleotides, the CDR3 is TGTGCCAGCAGTTTCACCGGACCTTCGGATACGCAGTATTTT.

CDR3 sequence reads: CSARGEKESYEQYF. In DNA, the CDR3 is TGCAGTGCCCGGGGCGAAAAGGAGTCTTACGAGCAGTACTTC. The gene calls are TRBV20-1 and TRBJ2-7; D may be TRBD1 or TRBD2 (5 bases each). Germline V gene data show CDR1 as DFQATT and CDR2 as SNEGSKA (reference sequence). Trimming took 6 bases from V and 4 from J, leaving 19 bases between them. This CDR3 is 14 amino acids long.

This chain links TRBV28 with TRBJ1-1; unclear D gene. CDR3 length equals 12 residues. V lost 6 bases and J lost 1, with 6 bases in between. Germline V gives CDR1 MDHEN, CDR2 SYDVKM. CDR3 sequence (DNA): TGTGCCAGCAGCAGTAGGAACACTGAAGCTTTCTTT. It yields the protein CASSSRNTEAFF.

The CDR3 spells CSARDLPTGGETQYF. The CDR3 DNA reads TGCAGTGCTAGAGATCTCCCGACAGGGGGTGAGACCCAGTACTTC. V and J are TRBV20-1 and TRBJ2-5; 9 bases map to TRBD1. The junction had 7 bases not matched to a gene; V was cut back by 0 bases and J by 5 bases. This CDR3 has 15 amino acids. Germline V CDR1 and CDR2: DFQATT, SNEGSKA (reference sequence).

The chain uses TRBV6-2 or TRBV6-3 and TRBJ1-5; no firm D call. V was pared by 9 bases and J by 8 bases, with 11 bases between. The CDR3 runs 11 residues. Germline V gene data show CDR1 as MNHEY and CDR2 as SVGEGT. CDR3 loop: CARKLRKPQHF. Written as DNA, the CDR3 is TGTGCCAGAAAGCTCCGGAAGCCCCAGCATTTT.

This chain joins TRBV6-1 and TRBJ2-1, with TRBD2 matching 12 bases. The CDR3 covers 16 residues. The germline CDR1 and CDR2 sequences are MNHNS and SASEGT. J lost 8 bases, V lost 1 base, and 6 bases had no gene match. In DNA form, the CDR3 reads TGTGCCAGCAGTGAAGGGCTAGCGGGGGGGCCACATGAGCAGTTCTTC. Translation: CASSEGLAGGPHEQFF.

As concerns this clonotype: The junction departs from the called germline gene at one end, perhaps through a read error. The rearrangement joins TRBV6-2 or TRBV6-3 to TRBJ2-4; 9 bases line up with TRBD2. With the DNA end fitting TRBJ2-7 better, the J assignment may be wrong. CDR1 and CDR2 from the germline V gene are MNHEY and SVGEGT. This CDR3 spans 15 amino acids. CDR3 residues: CAGRAGSGSSYEQYF. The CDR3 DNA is TGTGCCGGCAGGGCGGGTAGCGGGAGTTCGTACGAGCAGTACTTC.

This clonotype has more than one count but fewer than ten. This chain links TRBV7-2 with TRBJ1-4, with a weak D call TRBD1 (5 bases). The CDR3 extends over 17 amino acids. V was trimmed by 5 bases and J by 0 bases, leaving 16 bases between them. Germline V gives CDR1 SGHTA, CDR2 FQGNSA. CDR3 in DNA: TGTGCCAGCAGCCCCGGGATTAGGGGAGCAACTAATGAAAAACTGTTTTTT. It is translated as CASSPGIRGATNEKLFF.

The CDR3 is CASSDQSNPGELFF. The DNA for the CDR3 is TGTGCCAGCAGTGATCAAAGTAACCCCGGGGAGCTGTTTTTT. The chain has TRBV2 and TRBJ2-2; D is ambiguous. The V end was cut by 3 bases, the J end by 6 bases, with 11 bases between. The CDR3 consists of 14 residues. Germline V gene sequence: CDR1 SNHLY, CDR2 FYNNEI.

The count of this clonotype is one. This CDR3 is CASSQERPGLASSTDTQYF. The CDR3 region has the DNA TGCGCCAGCAGCCAAGAGAGGCCGGGACTAGCGTCTAGCACAGATACGCAGTATTTT. The chain employs TRBV4-3 and TRBJ2-3; 10 nucleotides match TRBD2. The V gene's germline CDR1 is LGHNA and CDR2 YSLEER. The ends lost 0 bases at V and 0 bases at J; junction bases unmatched: 9. The CDR3 is 19 amino acids.

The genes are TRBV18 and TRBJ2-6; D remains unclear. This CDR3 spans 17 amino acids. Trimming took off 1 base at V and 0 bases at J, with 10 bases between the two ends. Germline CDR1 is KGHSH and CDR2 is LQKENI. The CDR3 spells CASSPLPARSGANVLTF. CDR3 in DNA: TGTGCCAGCTCACCACTTCCAGCCCGCTCTGGGGCCAACGTCCTGACTTTC.

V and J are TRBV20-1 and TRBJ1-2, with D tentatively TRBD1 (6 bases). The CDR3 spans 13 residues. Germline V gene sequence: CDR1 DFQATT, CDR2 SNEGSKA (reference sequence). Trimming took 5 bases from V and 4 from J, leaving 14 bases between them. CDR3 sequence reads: CSAPIRGSYGYTF. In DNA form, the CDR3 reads TGCAGTGCTCCCATCAGGGGAAGCTATGGCTACACCTTC.

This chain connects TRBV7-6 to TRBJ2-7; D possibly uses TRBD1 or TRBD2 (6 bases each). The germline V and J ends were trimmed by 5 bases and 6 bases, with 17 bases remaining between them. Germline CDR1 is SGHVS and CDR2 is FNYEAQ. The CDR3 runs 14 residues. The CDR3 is CASSLGGIPREQYF. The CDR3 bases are TGTGCCAGCAGCCTAGGGGGGATTCCCCGCGAGCAGTACTTC.

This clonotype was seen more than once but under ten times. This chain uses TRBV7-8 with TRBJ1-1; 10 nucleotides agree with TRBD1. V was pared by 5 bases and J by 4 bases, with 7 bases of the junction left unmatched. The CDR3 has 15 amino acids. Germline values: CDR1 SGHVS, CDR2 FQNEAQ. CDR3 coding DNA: TGTGCCAGCAGCGGGACAGGGGCGAGGGGCACTGAAGCTTTCTTT. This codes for CASSGTGARGTEAFF.

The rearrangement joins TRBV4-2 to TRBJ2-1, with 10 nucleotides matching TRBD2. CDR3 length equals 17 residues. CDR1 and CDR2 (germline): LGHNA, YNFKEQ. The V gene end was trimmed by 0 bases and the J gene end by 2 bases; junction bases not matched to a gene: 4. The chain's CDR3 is CASSQDSGGPPYNEQFF. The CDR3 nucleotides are TGTGCCAGCAGCCAAGATAGCGGGGGGCCTCCCTACAATGAGCAGTTCTTC.

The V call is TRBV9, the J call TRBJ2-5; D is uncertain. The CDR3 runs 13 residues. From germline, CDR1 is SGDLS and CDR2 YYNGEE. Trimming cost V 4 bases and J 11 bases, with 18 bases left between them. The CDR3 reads CASSTQQYNEQYF. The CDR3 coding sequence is TGTGCCAGCAGCACCCAACAGTACAATGAGCAGTACTTC. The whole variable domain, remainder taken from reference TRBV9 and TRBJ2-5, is DSGVTQTPKHLITATGQRVTLRCSPRSGDLSVYWYQQSLDQGLQFLIQYYNGEERAKGNILERFSAQQFPDLHSELNLSSLELGDSALYFCASSTQQYNEQYFGPGTRLLVL.

The CDR3 sequence: CASSPQLDGNTIYF. In nucleotides, the CDR3 is TGTGCCAGCAGCCCCCAGCTCGATGGAAACACCATATATTTT. The V and J genes are TRBV7-2 and TRBJ1-3; D gene unclear. The germline V gene encodes CDR1 SGHTA and CDR2 FQGNSA. This CDR3 has 14 amino acids. V gave up 5 bases and J gave up 3 bases, with 11 bases separating them.

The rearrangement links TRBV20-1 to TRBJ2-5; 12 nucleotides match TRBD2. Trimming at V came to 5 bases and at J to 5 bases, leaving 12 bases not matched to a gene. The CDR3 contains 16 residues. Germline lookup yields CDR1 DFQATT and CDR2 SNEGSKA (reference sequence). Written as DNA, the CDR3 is TGCAGTGCTGGCGATCCACTAGCGGGGGGCCGGGAGACCCAGTACTTC. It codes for CSAGDPLAGGRETQYF.

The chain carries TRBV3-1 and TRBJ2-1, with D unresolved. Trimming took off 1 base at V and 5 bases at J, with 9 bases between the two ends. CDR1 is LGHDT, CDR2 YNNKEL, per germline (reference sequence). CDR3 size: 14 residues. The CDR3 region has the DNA TGTGCCAGCAGCCAAGGGGCTGGTCACAATGAGCAGTTCTTC. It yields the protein CASSQGAGHNEQFF.

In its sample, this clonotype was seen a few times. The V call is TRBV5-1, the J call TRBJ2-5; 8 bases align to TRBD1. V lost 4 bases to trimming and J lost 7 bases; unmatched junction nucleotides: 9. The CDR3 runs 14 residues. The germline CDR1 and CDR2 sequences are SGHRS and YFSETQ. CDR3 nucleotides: TGCGCCAGCAGCCCAACAGGGGGAGTTGGGACCCAGTACTTC. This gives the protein CASSPTGGVGTQYF.

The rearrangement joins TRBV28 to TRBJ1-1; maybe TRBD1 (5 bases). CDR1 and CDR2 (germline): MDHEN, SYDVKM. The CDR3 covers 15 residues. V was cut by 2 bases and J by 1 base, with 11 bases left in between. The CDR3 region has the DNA TGTGCCAGCAGTTTAATCCCAGGGTCGAACACTGAAGCTTTCTTT. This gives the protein CASSLIPGSNTEAFF. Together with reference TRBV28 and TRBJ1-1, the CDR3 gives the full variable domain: DVKVTQSSRYLVKRTGEKVFLECVQDMDHENMFWYRQDPGLGLRLIYFSYDVKMKEKGDIPEGYSVSREKKERFSLILESASTNQTSMYLCASSLIPGSNTEAFFGQGTRLTVV.